The source of this T cell receptor (beta chain) is a study of CD8 T cells in ankylosing spondylitis. This clonotype showed up just a few times. What it recognizes is unknown. TCRdb used MiXCR to reprocess the 5' RACE reads, holding one entry per CDR3 protein. The sample consists of under 400,000 distinct CDR3 sequences, approximately 10% of them appearing once. Points from the study as a whole: Significant enrichment of disease-linked clones was reportedly seen in matched ankylosing spondylitis synovial fluid. The study identified a TCR beta motif of fewer than 10 highly homologous variants that appeared characteristic of ankylosing spondylitis blood.

The specimen sequenced was blood, either unsorted or a sorted T cell fraction (not recorded which). The clonotype comes from a female donor with ankylosing spondylitis or in good health (not recorded which).

CDR3 region: CASSQMNTGELFF. The CDR3 DNA sequence: TGTGCCAGCAGCCAGATGAACACCGGGGAGCTGTTTTTT. The chain recombines TRBV16 with TRBJ2-2; D remains unclear. This CDR3 comprises 13 residues. V dropped 3 bases and J dropped 1 base, with 3 bases sitting between them. Germline values: CDR1 KGHSY, CDR2 FQNENV.